A selection of T cell receptor beta chains follows, all from one sample in a study of blood T cell repertoires in COVID-19. TCRdb's copy holds only in-frame clones and misses some; the assay was immunoSEQ multiplex PCR. The data contain fewer than 250,000 clones, around nine tenths of them singletons. Material: peripheral blood. The receptors were sampled from a woman aged 60-75 years with acute or convalescent COVID-19. Both conserved end residues are part of each CDR3. Fields, in order: J gene, D gene, clone size, V gene, CDR3 protein, CDR3 DNA. The D gene is left open where the match is weak. The size of a clone is reported for some rows only, either as once, few or many, or as a class for expanded clones.

TRBJ1-1 - - TRBV6-6 CASEQGLNTEAFF TGTGCCAGCGAGCAGGGCTTGAACACTGAAGCTTTCTTT
TRBJ1-2 - - TRBV19 CASSNRESYGYTF TGTGCCAGTAGTAACAGGGAAAGCTATGGCTACACCTTC
TRBJ2-6 - - TRBV23-1 CASTNSMGANVLTF TGCGCCAGCACAAACAGTATGGGGGCCAACGTCCTGACTTTC
TRBJ2-7 TRBD2 - TRBV5-1 CASSLGQGLAGVYEQYF TGCGCCAGCAGCTTGGGACAGGGACTAGCGGGCGTGTACGAGCAGTACTTC
TRBJ1-1 - - TRBV15 CATSRDRDTAFF TGTGCCACCAGCAGAGATAGGGACACGGCTTTCTTT
TRBJ2-7 - - TRBV6-6 CASSAGESPSYEQYF TGTGCCAGCAGTGCCGGGGAAAGTCCCTCCTACGAGCAGTACTTC
TRBJ2-3 TRBD2 - TRBV20-1 CSASDLSLAGVDTQYF TGCAGTGCTAGTGACCTCTCACTAGCGGGTGTGGATACGCAGTATTTT
TRBJ1-6 - - TRBV6-2/TRBV6-3 CASSSSGGQPNSPLHF TGTGCCAGCAGTTCGTCCGGTGGACAGCCCAATTCACCCCTCCACTTT
TRBJ1-6 - - TRBV19 CASSGSSYNSPLHF TGTGCCAGTAGTGGGAGCTCCTATAATTCACCCCTCCACTTT
TRBJ2-7 TRBD2 - TRBV11-2 CASSLEIAGGPYEQYF TGTGCCAGCAGCTTAGAGATAGCGGGAGGGCCCTACGAGCAGTACTTC
TRBJ1-2 - - TRBV29-1 CSVSPGGNGVVGYTF TGCAGCGTTTCCCCCGGCGGGAACGGAGTGGTAGGCTACACCTTC
TRBJ2-5 TRBD1 - TRBV19 CASSKKPGQGLETQYF TGTGCCAGTAGTAAAAAACCGGGACAGGGGCTAGAGACCCAGTACTTC
TRBJ2-2 TRBD1 - TRBV29-1 CSARQGAVTGELFF TGCAGCGCCAGACAGGGGGCTGTTACCGGGGAGCTGTTTTTT
TRBJ2-7 TRBD1 - TRBV5-6 CASKARDRGYEQYF TGTGCCAGCAAGGCCCGGGACAGGGGCTACGAGCAGTACTTC
TRBJ1-1 - - TRBV7-3 CASSASRNTEAFF TGTGCCAGCAGCGCCTCGAGGAACACTGAAGCTTTCTTT
TRBJ1-1 TRBD1 once TRBV11-3 CASSLDQGGEAFF TGTGCCAGCAGCTTAGATCAGGGGGGCGAAGCTTTCTTT
TRBJ2-2 - - TRBV12-5 CASGSITGELFF TGTGCTAGTGGTTCCATCACCGGGGAGCTGTTTTTT
TRBJ2-1 - once TRBV27 CASSASGTYNEQFF TGTGCCAGCAGTGCAAGCGGAACCTACAATGAGCAGTTCTTC
TRBJ2-1 TRBD2 - TRBV29-1 CSVGEGEQFF TGCAGCGTTGGGGAGGGTGAGCAGTTCTTC
TRBJ2-1 TRBD2 - TRBV7-2 CASRVTLATNNEQFF TGTGCCAGCAGGGTCACACTAGCGACAAACAATGAGCAGTTCTTC
TRBJ1-5 - few TRBV10-2 CASSGEGGSNQPQHF TGCGCCAGCAGTGGGGAGGGTGGCAGCAATCAGCCCCAGCATTTT
TRBJ2-2 TRBD2 once TRBV6-2/TRBV6-3 CASSSRGGGREGHTGELFF TGTGCCAGCAGTTCCCGAGGTGGAGGGCGGGAGGGCCACACCGGGGAGCTGTTTTTT
TRBJ1-1 - - TRBV11-2 CASSPPTGNTEAFF TGTGCCAGCAGCCCCCCGACAGGGAACACTGAAGCTTTCTTT
TRBJ2-3 - - TRBV7-2 CASSLAAAATSTDTQYF TGTGCCAGCAGCTTAGCGGCGGCGGCCACTAGCACAGATACGCAGTATTTT
TRBJ2-2 TRBD2 - TRBV11-2 CASSPGTSGANTGELFF TGTGCCAGCAGCCCAGGGACTAGCGGAGCGAACACCGGGGAGCTGTTTTTT
TRBJ1-4 TRBD1 - TRBV28 CASSPPRQGVHEKLFF TGTGCCAGCAGTCCCCCTCGCCAGGGGGTTCATGAAAAACTGTTTTTT
TRBJ2-7 - few TRBV19 CASSIDHQGQDRYF TGTGCCAGTAGTATAGATCACCAGGGGCAGGATCGGTACTTC
TRBJ2-7 - few TRBV4-3 CASSQDPKRSSYEQYF TGCGCCAGCAGCCAAGATCCCAAGCGGAGCTCCTACGAGCAGTACTTC
TRBJ2-7 - - TRBV29-1 CSVELDSYEQYF TGCAGCGTTGAACTAGACTCCTACGAGCAGTACTTC
TRBJ1-1 - - TRBV6-5 CASKAEGGEALGF TGTGCCAGCAAAGCCGAAGGGGGTGAAGCTTTGGGCTTT
TRBJ1-4 TRBD1 - TRBV12-5 CASGSGTGNEKLFF TGTGCTAGTGGTTCCGGGACAGGGAATGAAAAACTGTTTTTT
TRBJ1-5 - - TRBV19 CASTPGGYSNQPQHF TGTGCCAGTACCCCCGGGGGATATAGCAATCAGCCCCAGCATTTT
TRBJ2-4 TRBD1 - TRBV19 CASSPTGGSNIQYF TGTGCCAGTAGCCCGACAGGGGGTTCAAACATTCAGTACTTC
TRBJ1-6 TRBD1 - TRBV11-2 CASSPGTGFRQKSPLHF TGTGCCAGCAGCCCAGGGACAGGGTTTCGTCAGAAATCACCCCTCCACTTT
TRBJ2-3 TRBD1 - TRBV6-5 CASQATGVTDTQYF TGTGCCAGCCAGGCGACAGGGGTCACAGATACGCAGTATTTT
TRBJ2-7 - - TRBV11-3 CASSLGASSYEQYF TGTGCCAGCAGCTTGGGGGCTAGCTCCTACGAGCAGTACTTC
TRBJ1-3 - - TRBV7-2 CASSLGPGVGNTIYF TGTGCCAGCAGCTTAGGCCCAGGGGTCGGAAACACCATATATTTT
TRBJ2-7 TRBD1 - TRBV6-1 CASSEASQGVYEQYF TGTGCCAGCAGTGAAGCTTCTCAGGGGGTATACGAGCAGTACTTC
TRBJ1-1 TRBD1 - TRBV7-9 CASSPLGQLRNTEAFF TGTGCCAGCAGCCCCTTGGGACAGTTGAGGAACACTGAAGCTTTCTTT
TRBJ2-5 - - TRBV5-1 CASSTVTGSVGETQYF TGCGCCAGCAGCACCGTCACAGGGAGCGTCGGAGAGACCCAGTACTTC
TRBJ1-4 TRBD1 - TRBV30 CAWSADRGTNEKLFF TGTGCCTGGAGCGCCGACAGGGGAACTAATGAAAAACTGTTTTTT
TRBJ2-3 TRBD2 - TRBV4-3 CASSVREGGADTQYF TGCGCCAGCAGCGTTCGGGAGGGCGGGGCAGATACGCAGTATTTT
TRBJ2-7 - - TRBV12-3/TRBV12-4 CASSLNRDYEQYF TGTGCCAGCAGTTTAAACCGGGACTACGAGCAGTACTTC
TRBJ1-1 - - TRBV7-8 CASSNRDTTEAFF TGTGCCAGCAGCAACCGGGACACCACTGAAGCTTTCTTT
TRBJ2-7 - - TRBV7-2 CASSYTGLHSSYEQYF TGTGCCAGCAGCTATACCGGACTACACAGCTCCTACGAGCAGTACTTC
TRBJ2-2 - - TRBV21-1 CASSKEGLAGATGELFF TGTGCCAGCAGCAAAGAGGGACTAGCGGGAGCGACCGGGGAGCTGTTTTTT
TRBJ2-3 TRBD2 - TRBV24-1 CATSDPTSGSTDTQYF TGTGCCACCAGTGACCCGACTAGCGGGAGCACAGATACGCAGTATTTT
TRBJ1-2 - - TRBV19 CASSIQGSNYGYTF TGTGCCAGTAGTATCCAGGGCTCTAACTATGGCTACACCTTC
TRBJ1-5 TRBD1 - TRBV7-8 CASSHRGPNQPQHF TGTGCCAGCAGCCACAGGGGGCCGAATCAGCCCCAGCATTTT
TRBJ1-2 TRBD1 - TRBV5-8 CASSLETGQAAYGYTF TGTGCCAGCAGCTTGGAGACGGGACAGGCTGCCTATGGCTACACCTTC
TRBJ2-1 TRBD2 - TRBV15 CATSRDSGSGGNEQFF TGTGCCACCAGCAGAGACAGCGGGAGTGGGGGCAATGAGCAGTTCTTC
TRBJ2-3 - - TRBV28 CASSPPSRPNTDTQYF TGTGCCAGCAGTCCACCTAGCCGACCAAACACAGATACGCAGTATTTT
TRBJ2-1 - few TRBV15 CATSRDIMGGGYNEQFF TGTGCCACCAGCAGAGATATAATGGGTGGGGGGTACAATGAGCAGTTCTTC
TRBJ1-2 TRBD1 - TRBV6-2/TRBV6-3 CASSDQTGGNYGYTF TGTGCCAGCAGTGACCAGACAGGGGGCAACTATGGCTACACCTTC
TRBJ2-5 - few TRBV12-3/TRBV12-4 CASSRLEETQYF TGTGCCAGCAGCCGCCTCGAGGAGACCCAGTACTTC
TRBJ2-1 TRBD2 once TRBV6-2/TRBV6-3 CASSYGTSGSRNEQFF TGTGCCAGCAGTTACGGGACTAGCGGGAGTCGCAATGAGCAGTTCTTC